This TCR beta chain was profiled in a study of healthy donors' naive CD4 and CD8 T cells. Each TCR library used 400 to 600 ng of total RNA and a linear amplification protocol. TCRdb processed the reads anew with MiXCR; each CDR3 protein has one entry. The sample carries about 200,000 distinct CDR3 sequences, around 80% recorded once. The CDR3 spans 16 residues. From germline, CDR1 is MNHEY and CDR2 SVGAGI. V lost 6 bases, J lost 6 bases, and 23 bases lay in between. Sorting defined naive CD4+ as CD4+CD8-CD45RO-CD45RA+ and naive CD8+ as CD8+CD4-CD45RA+CD27bright. Findings of the study overall: Homeostatic proliferation of naive T cells was not examined as a bias source. Alpha and beta chains were sequenced in bulk without pairing.

In the case of this clonotype: What it binds is not known.

Sample: naive CD4+ and CD8+ T cells sorted from blood, pooled from several donors. The chain is built from TRBV6-5 and TRBJ1-1, with D possibly matching TRBD1 (6 bases). This clonotype was obtained from a pool of human donors in good health; the sample pools cells from several healthy donors. The DNA of the CDR3 is TGTGCCAGCAGCCCCAGGACGAGGGGGACGAGATCTGAAGCTTTCTTT. Translation: CASSPRTRGTRSEAFF.